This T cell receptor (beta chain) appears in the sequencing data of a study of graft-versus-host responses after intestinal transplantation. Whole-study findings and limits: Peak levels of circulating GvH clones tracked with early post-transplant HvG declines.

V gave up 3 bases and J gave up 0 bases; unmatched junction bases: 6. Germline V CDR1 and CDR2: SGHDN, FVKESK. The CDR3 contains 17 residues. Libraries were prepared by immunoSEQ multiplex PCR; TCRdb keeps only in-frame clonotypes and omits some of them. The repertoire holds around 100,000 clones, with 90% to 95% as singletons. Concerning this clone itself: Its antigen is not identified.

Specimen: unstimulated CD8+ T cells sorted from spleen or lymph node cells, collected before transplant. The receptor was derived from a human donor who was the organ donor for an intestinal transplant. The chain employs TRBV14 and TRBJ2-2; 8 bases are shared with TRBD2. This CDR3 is CASSQNLAGPNTGELFF. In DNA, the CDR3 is TGTGCCAGCAGCCAGAACCTAGCGGGCCCGAACACCGGGGAGCTGTTTTTT. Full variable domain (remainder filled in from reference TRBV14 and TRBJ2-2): EAGVTQFPSHSVIEKGQTVTLRCDPISGHDNLYWYRRVMGKEIKFLLHFVKESKQDESGMPNNRFLAERTGGTYSTLKVQPAELEDSGVYFCASSQNLAGPNTGELFFGEGSRLTVL.